This TCR beta chain was captured by sequencing in a study of radiation and T cells in renal cell carcinoma. The sample holds a few counts of this clone. Its target is not known. V trimming: 3 bases; J trimming: 3 bases; junction bases outside the gene matches: 4. In germline, CDR1 is SGHNT, CDR2 YYREEE (reference sequence). The CDR3 runs 16 residues. Treatment given: treatment-naive control, cytoreductive nephrectomy. Treatment-naive patients without radiation supplied the control tumors at nephrectomy. Clones were sequenced by immunoSEQ multiplex PCR, and TCRdb holds only the in-frame ones, with some missing. The sample lists approximately 16,000 clones, roughly 50% occurring once. Overall study results and limits: Sampling covered only around 0.91 g of each tumor. Top 100 clonotypes averaged approximately 50% in irradiated versus about 40% in nephrectomy-only tumors. Dominant CDR3 motifs occupied more repertoire in irradiated than control tumors.

This clonotype was sampled from a man over 45 with renal cell carcinoma. This rearrangement joins TRBV5-4 to TRBJ2-7, with 15 bases matching TRBD2. The source material was tumor tissue, sampled from a patient whose treatment was nephrectomy without radiotherapy. The CDR3 reads CASSSGLAGGSYEQYF. The CDR3 bases are TGTGCCAGCAGCTCGGGACTAGCGGGAGGTAGCTACGAGCAGTACTTC.